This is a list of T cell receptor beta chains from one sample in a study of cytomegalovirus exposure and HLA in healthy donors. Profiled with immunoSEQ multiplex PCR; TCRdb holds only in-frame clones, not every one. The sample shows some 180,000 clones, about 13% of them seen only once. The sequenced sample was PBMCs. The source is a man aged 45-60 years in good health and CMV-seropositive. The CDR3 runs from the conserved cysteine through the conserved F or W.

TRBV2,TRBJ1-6,CASGRDRNSPLHF
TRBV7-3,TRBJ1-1,CASSSGPARNTEAFF
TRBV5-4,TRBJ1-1,CASSPWDSMNTEAFF
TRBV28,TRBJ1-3,CASSLGRVFGNTIYF
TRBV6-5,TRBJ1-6,CASSSRGGRLHF
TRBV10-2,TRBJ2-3,CASSRQAPDTQYF
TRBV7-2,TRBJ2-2,CASSLRWGGAAGELFF
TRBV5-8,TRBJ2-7,CASSEYRGIVHEQYF
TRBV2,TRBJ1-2,CASTGQGVSSGYTF
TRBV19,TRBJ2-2,CASSISFKRTGELFF
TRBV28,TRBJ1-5,CASSFGQSSNQPQHF
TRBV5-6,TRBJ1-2,CASSRRTGGYTF
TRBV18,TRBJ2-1,CASSPASGFWNEQFF
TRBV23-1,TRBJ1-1,CASSQSKGGVHTEAFF
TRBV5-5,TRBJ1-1,CASSRAGAGNTEAFF
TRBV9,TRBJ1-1,CASSSFTGGMNTEAFF
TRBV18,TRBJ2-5,CASSLNSQETQYF
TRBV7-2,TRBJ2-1,CASSLVAGQGRNEQFF
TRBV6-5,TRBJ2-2,CASSPRGLSSGELFF
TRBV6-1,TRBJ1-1,CASSEGVYTEAFF
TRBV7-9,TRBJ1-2,CASSLALGGFYGYTF
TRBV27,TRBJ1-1,CASSFQAKNTEAFF
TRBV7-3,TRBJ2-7,CASSPGPVQSYEQYF
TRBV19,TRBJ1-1,CASIQRTGSGTEAFF
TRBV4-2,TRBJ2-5,CASSQADLREGGTQYF
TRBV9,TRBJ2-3,CASSVRAGDDTQYF
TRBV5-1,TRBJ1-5,CASSLHGTDSNQPQHF
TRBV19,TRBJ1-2,CASSSYSNGYTF
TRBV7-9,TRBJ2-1,CASSGRAGGRNEQFF